Sequencing of this TCR beta chain was carried out in a study of CD8+ T cells in alopecia areata. Study observations and caveats: It was observed that many expanded lesional clones persisted in scalp and blood during tofacitinib. The study found TCR sharing across patients less clear than in mice, possibly for HLA reasons.

A note on this clone: Its specificity is not known.

Treatment: oral pan-JAK inhibitor, 5-10 mg twice daily. This CDR3 is built from 15 residues. V was clipped by 2 bases and J by 1 base, with 9 bases between them. Germline CDR1 is SGHDT and CDR2 is YYEEEE. It was cDNA, reverse transcribed from extracted RNA, that served as the sequencing template. Produced via immunoSEQ multiplex PCR; TCRdb's table is partial and in-frame only. The sample shows over 150,000 clones, 58% of them seen only once. The starting material was CD4+ T cells sorted from blood, obtained at week 24, from a patient treated with tofacitinib. The sequence came from a human donor with alopecia areata. The chain employs TRBV5-6 and TRBJ2-2, with TRBD1 as a possible D gene (6 bases). The CDR3 region has the DNA TGTGCCAGCAGCTTCACAGGGAAGAACACCGGGGAGCTGTTTTTT. As protein: CASSFTGKNTGELFF. The full variable domain, completed using reference TRBV5-6 and TRBJ2-2, is DAGVTQSPTHLIKTRGQQVTLRCSPKSGHDTVSWYQQALGQGPQFIFQYYEEEERQRGNFPDRFSGHQFPNYSSELNVNALLLGDSALYLCASSFTGKNTGELFFGEGSRLTVL.